These 18 T cell receptor beta chains share one sample of origin, sequenced in a study of CD8+ T cells in alopecia areata. Indicated treatment: oral pan-JAK inhibitor, 5-10 mg twice daily. Extraction of RNA preceded its reverse transcription into cDNA, which served as the sequencing template. Here immunoSEQ multiplex PCR was the method, and the copy in TCRdb shows in-frame clones only, minus some. The sample lists about 88,000 clones, 44% occurring once. Specimen: CD8+ T cells sorted from blood, collected at week 24, from a patient treated with tofacitinib. The receptors were gathered from a human donor with alopecia areata.

The rearrangement links TRBV23-1 to TRBJ2-7; weak D call: TRBD1 (6 bases). TRBV23-1 is treated as an ORF (open reading frame) with a function not yet certain. Trimming cost V 5 bases and J 2 bases, with 10 bases left between them. CDR3 length equals 13 residues. This CDR3 reads CASSGTWPYEQYF. Written as DNA, the CDR3 is TGCGCCAGCAGTGGGACATGGCCCTACGAGCAGTACTTC.

The chain couples TRBV4-1 to TRBJ1-2; TRBD1 might be the D (5 bases). The CDR3 extends over 15 amino acids. The V gene's germline CDR1 is MGHRA and CDR2 YSYEKL. V lost 2 bases to trimming and J lost 4 bases, with 14 bases between them. CDR3 coding DNA: TGCGCCAGCAGCCAAAGGACACCCGCCATCTATGGCTACACCTTC. Protein: CASSQRTPAIYGYTF.

This clone was recorded a few times. The V call is TRBV4-1, the J call TRBJ1-1; D call uncertain. The ends were cut back, 4 bases at V and 1 base at J, with 7 bases in the middle. This CDR3 contains 13 residues. Germline V gives CDR1 MGHRA, CDR2 YSYEKL. CDR3 sequence: CASSRMGNTEAFF. The CDR3 DNA is TGCGCCAGCAGCCGCATGGGGAACACTGAAGCTTTCTTT.

The table lists this clone with a few counts. This rearrangement joins TRBV27 to TRBJ1-2; D remains ambiguous. V was trimmed by 3 bases and J by 8 bases, leaving 4 bases between them. CDR3 size: 10 residues. Per germline, CDR1 MNHEY and CDR2 SMNVEV (reference sequence). CDR3 protein: CASSLWGYTF. In DNA form, the CDR3 reads TGTGCCAGCAGTTTGTGGGGCTACACCTTC.

This chain uses TRBV5-1 with TRBJ2-1, with 16 bases identical to TRBD2. J was trimmed by 8 bases and V by 4 bases; bases with no gene match: 6. CDR1 is SGHRS, CDR2 YFSETQ, per germline. This CDR3 is 16 amino acids long. In nucleotides, the CDR3 is TGCGCCAGCAGCCCGGGACTAGCGGGGGGGCCGGATGAGCAGTTCTTC. As protein: CASSPGLAGGPDEQFF.

This clone was observed a single time. The genes are TRBV5-1 and TRBJ2-1, with D tentatively TRBD2 (5 bases). Germline lookup yields CDR1 SGHRS and CDR2 YFSETQ. V was pared by 2 bases and J by 8 bases, with 17 bases between. CDR3 length equals 15 residues. CDR3 sequence (DNA): TGCGCCAGCAGCTTACTAGGTGGGTTTTTCGATGAGCAGTTCTTC. This gives the protein CASSLLGGFFDEQFF.

This chain links TRBV9 with TRBJ1-2; D possibly corresponds to TRBD1 (5 bases). The germline gives CDR1 SGDLS, CDR2 YYNGEE. V dropped 3 bases and J dropped 6 bases, with 9 bases sitting between them. CDR3 size: 12 residues. The CDR3 sequence: CASSATVDGYTF. The CDR3 DNA follows: TGTGCCAGCAGCGCGACAGTAGATGGCTACACCTTC.

The chain is built from TRBV4-1 and TRBJ2-7; the match to TRBD1 covers 7 bases. The J segment lost 2 bases and the V segment lost 1 base, leaving 8 bases of the junction unmatched. In germline, CDR1 is MGHRA, CDR2 YSYEKL. This CDR3 contains 16 residues. CDR3: CASSQVTRQGPYEQYF. CDR3 nucleotides: TGCGCCAGCAGCCAAGTAACGCGACAGGGACCCTACGAGCAGTACTTC.

This rearrangement joins TRBV9 to TRBJ2-7; D perhaps matches TRBD2 (5 bases). Germline CDR1 SGDLS, CDR2 YYNGEE. The CDR3 sequence is 12 residues long. The V gene lost 3 bases and the J gene lost 9 bases, with 13 bases spanning the gap. The CDR3 spells CASSAKEGWQYF. As DNA, the CDR3 is TGTGCCAGCAGCGCGAAAGAGGGCTGGCAGTACTTC.

The rearrangement joins TRBV4-1 to TRBJ2-3; 9 bases map to TRBD2. There are 15 residues in the CDR3. Germline V gene sequence: CDR1 MGHRA, CDR2 YSYEKL. V was pared by 5 bases and J by 3 bases, with 6 bases of the junction left unmatched. CDR3 in amino acids: CASSSRLAETDTQYF. As DNA, the CDR3 is TGCGCCAGCAGCAGCAGACTAGCGGAGACAGATACGCAGTATTTT.

This sequence joins TRBV27 and TRBJ2-5, with no clear D. The V end was cut by 6 bases, the J end by 1 base, with 18 bases between. Looked up from germline, CDR1 is MNHEY and CDR2 is SMNVEV (reference sequence). This CDR3 has 16 amino acids. CDR3 residues: CASRAASARSQETQYF. CDR3 coding DNA: TGTGCCAGCAGAGCTGCCTCCGCTAGGTCCCAAGAGACCCAGTACTTC.

This clone has just one count. The chain employs TRBV7-9 and TRBJ2-7, with D possibly matching TRBD2 (6 bases). From germline, CDR1 is SEHNR and CDR2 FQNEAQ (reference sequence). V lost 4 bases, J lost 0 bases, and 7 bases lay in between. The CDR3 covers 13 residues. The CDR3 region is CASSSDYSYEQYF. The CDR3 region has the DNA TGTGCCAGCAGCTCGGACTACTCCTACGAGCAGTACTTC.

The chain joins TRBV7-9 to TRBJ1-1; D ambiguous. Per germline, CDR1 SEHNR and CDR2 FQNEAQ (reference sequence). The CDR3 sequence is 14 residues long. V was cut by 2 bases and J by 0 bases, with 7 bases left in between. The CDR3 region is CASSLQRMNTEAFF. Here the CDR3 DNA reads TGTGCCAGCAGCTTACAGAGGATGAACACTGAAGCTTTCTTT.

The V gene is TRBV5-1, the J gene TRBJ2-7, with TRBD2 matching 14 bases. Germline V gene data show CDR1 as SGHRS and CDR2 as YFSETQ. Losses at the gene ends were 4 bases for V and 7 bases for J; bases not matched to a gene: 7. This CDR3 has 15 amino acids. CDR3 sequence reads: CASSPGLAGVGEQYF. CDR3 in DNA: TGCGCCAGCAGCCCGGGACTAGCGGGAGTGGGTGAGCAGTACTTC. The full variable domain, rest sourced from reference TRBV5-1 and TRBJ2-7, is KAGVTQTPRYLIKTRGQQVTLSCSPISGHRSVSWYQQTPGQGLQFLFEYFSETQRNKGNFPGRFSGRQFSNSRSEMNVSTLELGDSALYLCASSPGLAGVGEQYFGPGTRLTVT.

The rearrangement links TRBV18 to TRBJ2-7; D uncertain. Germline CDR1 and CDR2: KGHSH and LQKENI. V was cut by 3 bases and J by 4 bases, with 10 bases left in between. The CDR3 has 13 residues. The CDR3 DNA reads TGTGCCAGCTCACCTGATGACGGTTACGAGCAGTACTTC. Amino acids: CASSPDDGYEQYF.

CDR3 sequence: CASSPGTGELFF. The DNA of the CDR3 is TGTGCCAGCAGCCCAGGCACCGGGGAGCTGTTTTTT. The chain is built from TRBV7-6 and TRBJ2-2; D unclear. V dropped 5 bases and J dropped 4 bases, with 5 bases sitting between them. Germline-derived CDR1 and CDR2 are SGHVS and FNYEAQ. CDR3 length: 12 amino acids.

This clone was recorded many times. V and J are TRBV7-3 and TRBJ2-5; D possibly matches TRBD1 or TRBD2 (5 bases each). This CDR3 comprises 14 residues. Between the trimmed V and J ends, which lost 5 bases and 5 bases, there was a span of 15 bases. Germline assignment: CDR1 SGHTA and CDR2 FQGTGA. CDR3 nucleotides: TGTGCCAGCAGCCCAACGAGGGGTGGGGAGACCCAGTACTTC. Amino acids: CASSPTRGGETQYF.

The J gene is TRBJ2-7, the V gene TRBV11-2, with 8 bases that match TRBD1. The CDR3 is made up of 14 amino acids. Trimming at V came to 3 bases and at J to 10 bases, leaving 11 bases not matched to a gene. Per the germline V gene, CDR1 is SGHAT and CDR2 is FQNNGV. CDR3 sequence (DNA): TGTGCCAGCAGCTTCTTCGGACAGGGTAATGAACAGTACTTC. Translated, it gives CASSFFGQGNEQYF.